A single TCR beta chain is shown here with its context. Its antigen is not identified. These data are taken from a study of regulatory and conventional T cells in RAG deficiency. Regulatory T cells were sorted from blood as CD4+ CD25-high CD127-low cells. Overall study findings and caveats: Treg unique TCR beta sequences were approximately 95-fold fewer in Omenn syndrome and CID/AS patients than controls. Shorter CDR3s in all patient subsets; >75% Treg-Tconv overlap in Omenn.

Sequencing was performed with immunoSEQ multiplex PCR; in TCRdb, only in-frame clones are kept and a portion is missing. The table includes roughly 28,000 clones, 85% to 95% detected once. This same sample was also part of a study on regulatory T cells. That paper states: Primers: 52 TRBV forward and 13 TRBJ reverse.

The sample comprised Tregs sorted from blood. The source is a human donor in good health.

The CDR3 bases are TGTGCCAGCAAGGGGGGTAGCACAGATACGCAGTATTTT. Protein sequence: CASKGGSTDTQYF. The chain uses TRBV2 and TRBJ2-3; D assignment may be TRBD1 or TRBD2 (6 bases each). The V gene lost 7 bases and the J gene lost 0 bases, with 8 bases spanning the gap. CDR3 length: 13 residues. Germline V gene sequence: CDR1 SNHLY, CDR2 FYNNEI.